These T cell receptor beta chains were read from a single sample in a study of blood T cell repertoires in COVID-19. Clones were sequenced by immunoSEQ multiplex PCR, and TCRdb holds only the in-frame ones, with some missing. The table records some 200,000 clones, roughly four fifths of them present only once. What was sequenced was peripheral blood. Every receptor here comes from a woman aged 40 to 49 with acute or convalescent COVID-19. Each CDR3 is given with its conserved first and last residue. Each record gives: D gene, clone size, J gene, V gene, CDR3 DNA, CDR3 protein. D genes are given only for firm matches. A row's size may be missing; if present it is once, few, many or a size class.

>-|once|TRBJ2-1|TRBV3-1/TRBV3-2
TGTGCCAGCAGCCCCGGGTGGAGCGAGCAGTTCTTC
CASSPGWSEQFF
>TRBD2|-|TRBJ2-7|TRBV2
TGTGCCAGCAGTCCACTAGCGGGAGGTACCTACGAGCAGTACTTC
CASSPLAGGTYEQYF
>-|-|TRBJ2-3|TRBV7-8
TGTGCCAGCAGAACCCTCGGACTATTTTTTACGGATACGCAGTATTTT
CASRTLGLFFTDTQYF
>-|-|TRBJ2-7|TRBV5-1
TGCGCCAGCAGAGCAATCAGGGAAAAGGACGAGCAGTACTTC
CASRAIREKDEQYF
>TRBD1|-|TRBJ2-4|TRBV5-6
TGTGCCAGCAGCTTGGTGACAGGGGTGAACATTCAGTACTTC
CASSLVTGVNIQYF
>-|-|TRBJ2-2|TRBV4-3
TGCGCCAGCAGCCAAGATCCAGGGGAGGGGTCCGGGGAGCTGTTTTTT
CASSQDPGEGSGELFF
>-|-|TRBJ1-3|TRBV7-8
TGTGCCAGCAGCTTAGCGCTTCTGGGGGCGTCTGGAAACACCATATATTTT
CASSLALLGASGNTIYF
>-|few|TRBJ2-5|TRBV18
TGTGCCAGCTCATCCCCCGGGGTCCAAGAGACCCAGTACTTC
CASSSPGVQETQYF
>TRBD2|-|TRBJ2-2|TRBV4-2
TGTGCCAGCAGCCCCTCGGCGGGGGGGTGGACCGGGGAGCTGTTTTTT
CASSPSAGGWTGELFF
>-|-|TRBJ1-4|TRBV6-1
TGTGCCAGCAGTGAATTTTGGACTACTGAAAAACTGTTTTTT
CASSEFWTTEKLFF
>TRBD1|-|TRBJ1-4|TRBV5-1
TGCGCCAGCAGCATCGGACAGGGGGCATCGGGTGAAAAACTGTTTTTT
CASSIGQGASGEKLFF
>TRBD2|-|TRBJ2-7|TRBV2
TGTGCCAGCAGTGGGACTAGTTATTCGAGCGAGCAGTACTTC
CASSGTSYSSEQYF
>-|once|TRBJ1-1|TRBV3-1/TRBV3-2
TGTGCCAGCAGCCAACTCGGCACTGAAGCTTTCTTT
CASSQLGTEAFF
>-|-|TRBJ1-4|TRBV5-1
TGCGCCAGCAGACCTAAGACCGGGACATGGGACGAAAAACTGTTTTTT
CASRPKTGTWDEKLFF
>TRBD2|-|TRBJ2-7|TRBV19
TGTGCCAGTACCAGCGGGAGGGCCGGCGAGCAGTACTTC
CASTSGRAGEQYF
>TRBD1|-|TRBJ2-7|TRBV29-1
TGCAGCGTTAGGGACAGGGGGCAATATGGACAGTACTTC
CSVRDRGQYGQYF
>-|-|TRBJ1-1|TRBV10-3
TGTGCCATCAGGCAGGGACAGAACACTGAAGCTTTCTTT
CAIRQGQNTEAFF
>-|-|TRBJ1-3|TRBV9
TGTGCCAGCAGCGTAGGAGATTTGACAGGCTCTGGAAACACCATATATTTT
CASSVGDLTGSGNTIYF
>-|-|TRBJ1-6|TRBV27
TGTGCCAGCAGCGCGGAGTATCGCAGGGGAAGGGGCTATAATTCACCCCTCCACTTT
CASSAEYRRGRGYNSPLHF
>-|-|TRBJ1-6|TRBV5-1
TGCGCCAGCAGCTTGGCTCTCTCCTATAATTCACCCCTCCACTTT
CASSLALSYNSPLHF
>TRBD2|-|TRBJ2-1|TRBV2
TGTGCCAGCAGGTCGGTGCGGGGGGGCAACAATGAGCAGTTCTTC
CASRSVRGGNNEQFF
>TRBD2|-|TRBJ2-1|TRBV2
TGTGCCAGCAGGAGCGGGGGTAACTCCTACAATGAGCAGTTCTTC
CASRSGGNSYNEQFF
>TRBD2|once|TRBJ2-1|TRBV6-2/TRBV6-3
TGTGCCAGCAGTTACGCCCTAACTAGCGGGAGGGACAATGAGCAGTTCTTC
CASSYALTSGRDNEQFF
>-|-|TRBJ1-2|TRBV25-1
TGTGCCAGCAGTCCTCCCCGGGTTGGTGGCCCGACGGGCTATGGCTACACCTTC
CASSPPRVGGPTGYGYTF
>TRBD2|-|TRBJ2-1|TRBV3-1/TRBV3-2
TGTGCCAGCAGCCACGGGACTAGCGGGGGTTACTGGCAGTTCTTC
CASSHGTSGGYWQFF
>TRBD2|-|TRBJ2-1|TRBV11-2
TGTGCCAGCAGCTCCTCATTAGCGGGATGGGGGAGAGAGCAGTTCTTC
CASSSSLAGWGREQFF
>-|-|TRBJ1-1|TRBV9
TGTGCCAGCAGCGTAGCGGCGGCCCCCAGCACTGAAGCTTTCTTT
CASSVAAAPSTEAFF
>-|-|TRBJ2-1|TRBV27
TGTGCCAGCAGTTTGGGTCCCCGGGGTGAGCAGTTCTTC
CASSLGPRGEQFF
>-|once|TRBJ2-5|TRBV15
TGTGCCACCAGCACGGGGGTGGAGACCCAGTACTTC
CATSTGVETQYF
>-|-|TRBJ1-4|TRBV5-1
TGCGCCAGCAGCTTCCAGGGGTTCGGTGAAAAACTGTTTTTT
CASSFQGFGEKLFF
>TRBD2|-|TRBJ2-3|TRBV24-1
TGTGCCACCAGTGATCCCTCCGGGACTAGCGGGACCACAGATACGCAGTATTTT
CATSDPSGTSGTTDTQYF
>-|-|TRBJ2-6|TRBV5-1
TGCGCCAGCAGCTTGGAAGGGGCGGGGAAGAGGGCCAACGTCCTGACTTTC
CASSLEGAGKRANVLTF
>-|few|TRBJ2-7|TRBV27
TGTGCCAGCAGTTTCAGGGGTTACGAGCAGTACTTC
CASSFRGYEQYF
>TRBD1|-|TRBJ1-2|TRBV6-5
TGTGCCAGCAGCAAAGACAGGGACTATGGCTACACCTTC
CASSKDRDYGYTF
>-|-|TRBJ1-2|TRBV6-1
TGTGCCAGCAGTGAATCTCCTGGACAGTATAACGGCTACACCTTC
CASSESPGQYNGYTF
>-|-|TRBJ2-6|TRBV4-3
TGCGCCAGCAGCCAAGATAACTCTGGGGCCAACGTCCTGACTTTC
CASSQDNSGANVLTF
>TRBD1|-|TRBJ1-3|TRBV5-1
TGCGCCAGCAGCTTGGGAACAGGGGATGGAAACACCATATATTTT
CASSLGTGDGNTIYF
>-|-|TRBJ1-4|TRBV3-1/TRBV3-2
TGTGCCAGCAGCCAAGGGGGCACCACAACTAATGAAAAACTGTTTTTT
CASSQGGTTTNEKLFF
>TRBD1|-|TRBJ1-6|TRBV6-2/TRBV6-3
TGTGCCAGCAGTTGGGGGACAGGGGGTTCACCCCTCCACTTT
CASSWGTGGSPLHF
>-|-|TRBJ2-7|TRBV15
TGTGCCACCAGCAGAGAAAGGACAGCTCCCTACGAGCAGTACTTC
CATSRERTAPYEQYF
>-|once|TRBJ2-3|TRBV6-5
TGTGCCAGCAGTATACGGACAGACCCAGATACGCAGTATTTT
CASSIRTDPDTQYF
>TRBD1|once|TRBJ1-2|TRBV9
TGTGCCAGCAGCCCAACGACAGGGAATAAGGATGGCTACACCTTC
CASSPTTGNKDGYTF
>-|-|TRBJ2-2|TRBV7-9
TGTGCCAGCAGCCAACCGGAGAGGACCGGGGAGCTGTTTTTT
CASSQPERTGELFF
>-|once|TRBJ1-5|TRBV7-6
TGTGCCAGCAGCTTAGGGGCAGGCTTCAATCAGCCCCAGCATTTT
CASSLGAGFNQPQHF
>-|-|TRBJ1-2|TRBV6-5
TGTGCCAGCAGTTACTCCTCTAACTATGGCTACACCTTC
CASSYSSNYGYTF